These 26 T cell receptor beta chains originate from one sample sequenced in a study of T cells in localized non-small cell lung cancer (dated by TCRdb to 2019 to 2021). Library preparation used the immunoSEQ multiplex PCR assay. In TCRdb, the immuneACCESS table is reduced to in-frame sequences with V and J assigned. These tables do not hold every clone; where another copy was compared, an unresolved V gene accounts for under half, and the others remain unexplained. The sample table contains several thousand clones; only one count was recorded for approximately 25% of them. 13% to 15% of the sample lies in the top ten. The sample here was normal lung tissue next to the tumor, taken before any cancer treatment. All receptors derive from a man aged 40 to 70 with stage III squamous cell lung carcinoma.

This clone occurred a few times. This chain links TRBV6-8 with TRBJ1-1, with 7 bases identical to TRBD1. Per the germline V gene, CDR1 is MNHGY and CDR2 is SAAAGT. The CDR3 is 14 residues long. V shed 5 bases and J 3 bases; nucleotides not matched to a gene: 6. In DNA, the CDR3 is TGTGCCAGCAGTATACAGGGGTTCGACACTGAAGCTTTCTTT. Its protein product is CASSIQGFDTEAFF.

The CDR3 spells CASSQPGLAGGEQFF. The CDR3 DNA follows: TGTGCCAGCAGCCAGCCGGGACTAGCGGGGGGTGAGCAGTTCTTC. The chain uses TRBV14 and TRBJ2-1; 15 bases fit TRBD2. Germline assignment: CDR1 SGHDN and CDR2 FVKESK. The V and J ends lost 3 bases and 9 bases, in that order; junction bases with no gene match: 3. The length of the CDR3 is 15 residues.

The chain employs TRBV30 and TRBJ2-3; D uncertain. Germline CDR1 and CDR2: GTSNPN and SVGIG (reference sequence). The CDR3 consists of 13 residues. V was cut by 0 bases and J by 5 bases, with 9 bases left in between. CDR3 coding DNA: TGTGCCTGGAGTGTTTCCCGGCGAGATACGCAGTATTTT. Translation gives CAWSVSRRDTQYF.

This clone was counted only a few times. The rearrangement uses TRBV19 and TRBJ2-1, with D tentatively TRBD2 (6 bases). Germline V gene lookup returns CDR1 LNHDA and CDR2 SQIVND (reference sequence). There are 13 residues in the CDR3. The germline V and J ends were trimmed by 5 bases and 7 bases, with 12 bases remaining between them. CDR3 sequence (DNA): TGTGCCAGTAGTCCGCGGACTACGAATGAGCAGTTCTTC. This gives the protein CASSPRTTNEQFF.

The V call is TRBV11-3, the J call TRBJ2-7, with 8 bases aligning to TRBD2. This CDR3 comprises 15 residues. The junction had 10 bases not matched to a gene; V was cut back by 4 bases and J by 5 bases. Germline V gene lookup returns CDR1 SGHNT and CDR2 YENEEA. CDR3 sequence (DNA): TGTGCCAGCAGCTCAGACTCCCGGGGGGGTCACGAGCAGTACTTC. Protein sequence: CASSSDSRGGHEQYF. The full variable domain, in which reference TRBV11-3 and TRBJ2-7 provide the parts outside the CDR3, is EAGVVQSPRYKIIEKKQPVAFWCNPISGHNTLYWYLQNLGQGPELLIRYENEEAVDDSQLPKDRFSAERLKGVDSTLKIQPAELGDSAVYLCASSSDSRGGHEQYFGPGTRLTVT.

The genes are TRBV5-1 and TRBJ2-3; D is unresolved. Looked up from germline, CDR1 is SGHRS and CDR2 is YFSETQ. Trimming stripped 4 bases from V and 6 bases from J, with 18 bases between. The CDR3 has 15 residues. The CDR3 spells CASSGITRNVDTQYF. CDR3 sequence (DNA): TGCGCCAGCAGCGGAATAACTCGGAATGTGGATACGCAGTATTTT.

V gene TRBV6-8 combines with J gene TRBJ1-2; tentatively, D is TRBD1 (6 bases). Trimming took off 7 bases at V and 6 bases at J, with 12 bases between the two ends. The germline CDR1 and CDR2 sequences are MNHGY and SAAAGT. CDR3 size: 12 residues. CDR3 loop: CASTSGGNGYTF. The CDR3 DNA follows: TGTGCCAGCACCTCGGGGGGCAATGGCTACACCTTC.

The chain links TRBV11-3 to TRBJ1-1; tentatively, D is TRBD1 (5 bases). The CDR3 covers 14 residues. In germline, CDR1 is SGHNT, CDR2 YENEEA. Trimming removed 2 bases at V and 1 base at J, with 8 bases between. The CDR3, as DNA: TGTGCCAGCAGCTTAACAGGACCGAACACTGAAGCTTTCTTT. Amino acids: CASSLTGPNTEAFF.

V usage is TRBV11-3 and J usage is TRBJ2-7; tentatively, D is TRBD1 or TRBD2 (6 bases each). The CDR3 contains 15 residues. V lost 5 bases, J lost 6 bases, and 20 bases lay in between. CDR1 and CDR2 (germline): SGHNT, YENEEA. In nucleotides, the CDR3 is TGTGCCAGCAGCCAAGCTGGAGGGGGATATTTCGAGCAGTACGTC. Translated, it gives CASSQAGGGYFEQYV.

V is TRBV28 and J is TRBJ1-3; unclear D gene. Germline lookup yields CDR1 MDHEN and CDR2 SYDVKM. The CDR3 is 14 residues long. V was shortened by 8 bases and J by 1 base, with 12 bases between the two germline ends. CDR3 sequence reads: CASVTGPSGNTIYF. Here the CDR3 DNA reads TGTGCCAGCGTCACGGGTCCATCTGGAAACACCATATATTTT.

V usage is TRBV9 and J usage is TRBJ1-1; D unclear. The CDR3 length is 15 residues. The germline V and J ends were trimmed by 0 bases and 0 bases, with 9 bases remaining between them. Germline-derived CDR1 and CDR2 are SGDLS and YYNGEE. The CDR3 region has the DNA TGTGCCAGCAGCGTAGGAGGCAGCATGAACACTGAAGCTTTCTTT. Protein sequence: CASSVGGSMNTEAFF.

This clone was detected only a few times. The chain couples TRBV14 to TRBJ2-7; the match to TRBD1 covers 8 bases. The germline V gene encodes CDR1 SGHDN and CDR2 FVKESK. This CDR3 is built from 16 residues. Trimming at V came to 2 bases and at J to 0 bases, leaving 6 bases not matched to a gene. CDR3: CASSQTGGRSSYEQYF. The CDR3 region has the DNA TGTGCCAGCAGCCAAACAGGGGGAAGGAGCTCCTACGAGCAGTACTTC.

The CDR3 protein is CASRPGARLTTGELFF. The DNA for the CDR3 is TGTGCCAGCAGACCCGGGGCCCGTCTTACCACCGGGGAGCTGTTTTTT. The chain employs TRBV19 and TRBJ2-2; D could derive from TRBD1 or TRBD2 (5 bases each). Trimming removed 9 bases from V and 4 bases from J, with 21 bases in between. Germline CDR1 is LNHDA and CDR2 is SQIVND (reference sequence). The CDR3 contains 16 residues.

The table lists this clone with a few counts. The genes are TRBV28 and TRBJ2-5; 12 bases map to TRBD1. Germline loops: CDR1 MDHEN, CDR2 SYDVKM. The CDR3 covers 16 residues. The J segment lost 5 bases and the V segment lost 3 bases, leaving 7 bases of the junction unmatched. This CDR3 is CASSLEGQGAGETQYF. The CDR3 DNA sequence: TGTGCCAGCAGTTTGGAGGGACAGGGGGCCGGGGAGACCCAGTACTTC.

V usage is TRBV25-1 and J usage is TRBJ1-1, with a tentative D call TRBD1 (6 bases). The CDR3 is 13 residues long. CDR1 and CDR2 (germline): MGHDK, SYGVNS. The ends were cut back, 1 base at V and 9 bases at J, with 12 bases in the middle. The CDR3 DNA reads TGTGCCAGCAGTGAATGGGGAGGGGGGCAAGCTTTCTTT. Translating it yields CASSEWGGGQAFF.

The J gene is TRBJ2-3, the V gene TRBV6-8; 12 bases match TRBD2. The CDR3 totals 16 residues. CDR1 is MNHGY and CDR2 is SAAAGT in the germline V gene. V was pared by 4 bases and J by 1 base, with 3 bases of the junction left unmatched. The CDR3 DNA is TGTGCCAGCAGTTCCCGGACTAGCGGGGGCACAGATACGCAGTATTTT. Amino acids: CASSSRTSGGTDTQYF.

Only a few counts were recorded for this clone. The chain has TRBV6-8 and TRBJ2-2; no definite D call. Trimming stripped 6 bases from V and 3 bases from J, with 5 bases between. This CDR3 spans 12 amino acids. CDR1 and CDR2 from the germline V gene are MNHGY and SAAAGT. The DNA of the CDR3 is TGTGCCAGCAGGGCAGACACCGGGGAGCTGTTTTTT. Translating it yields CASRADTGELFF.

This clone was seen more than once but under ten times. This chain links TRBV9 with TRBJ1-1; perhaps TRBD1 as D (5 bases). Trimming took off 0 bases at V and 3 bases at J, with 9 bases between the two ends. The CDR3 has 14 residues. Germline V gene sequence: CDR1 SGDLS, CDR2 YYNGEE. CDR3: CASSVDQGDTEAFF. The CDR3 bases are TGTGCCAGCAGCGTAGACCAGGGAGACACTGAAGCTTTCTTT.

By its share, this clone is medium-sized. The gene calls are TRBV9 and TRBJ1-1; 7 bases line up with TRBD1. The V segment lost 4 bases and the J segment 4 bases; nucleotides outside the gene matches: 10. The germline CDR1 and CDR2 sequences are SGDLS and YYNGEE. The CDR3 is 15 amino acids. The CDR3 coding sequence is TGTGCCAGCAGCCCCCGGACAGGAATGGGCACTGAAGCTTTCTTT. It encodes CASSPRTGMGTEAFF.

The gene calls are TRBV9 and TRBJ2-2; 8 nucleotides match TRBD1. The CDR3 is 16 amino acids. CDR1 is SGDLS and CDR2 is YYNGEE in the germline V gene. V was pared by 5 bases and J by 6 bases, with 12 bases of the junction left unmatched. CDR3 coding DNA: TGTGCCAGCAGTGTAAATCCACAGGGGGTGGCCGGGGAGCTGTTTTTT. Amino acids: CASSVNPQGVAGELFF.

This clone counts as large. The V call is TRBV11-3, the J call TRBJ2-1, with 7 bases lining up with TRBD2. This CDR3 has 15 amino acids. In germline, CDR1 is SGHNT, CDR2 YENEEA. The J segment lost 6 bases and the V segment lost 2 bases, leaving 7 bases of the junction unmatched. The CDR3 coding sequence is TGTGCCAGCAGCTTACCTAGCGGCCTGAGCAATGAGCAGTTCTTC. This codes for CASSLPSGLSNEQFF.

By share of the sample, this clone is medium-sized. V gene TRBV10-2 combines with J gene TRBJ1-4; TRBD1 is a possible D gene (6 bases). The germline V and J ends were trimmed by 6 bases and 5 bases, with 19 bases remaining between them. This CDR3 contains 16 residues. Germline V lookup: CDR1 WSHSY, CDR2 SAAADI. As DNA, the CDR3 is TGCGCCAGCAGCGGCAGCTTCAGGGGTAGGAATGAAAAACTGTTTTTT. Its translation is CASSGSFRGRNEKLFF.

This clone was seen a few times. V usage is TRBV5-1 and J usage is TRBJ1-2; 8 bases agree with TRBD1. The CDR3 length is 15 residues. With 0 bases clipped from V and 3 bases from J, the junction kept 4 bases outside the gene matches. Per the germline V gene, CDR1 is SGHRS and CDR2 is YFSETQ. The CDR3 coding sequence is TGCGCCAGCAGCTTGGCGGCAGGGGGCGACTATGGCTACACCTTC. Protein: CASSLAAGGDYGYTF.

This rearrangement joins TRBV6-8 to TRBJ2-5, with TRBD1 identical over 9 bases. Unmatched junction bases numbered 11, after V lost 10 bases and J lost 2 bases. The CDR3 has 15 amino acids. Germline CDR1 MNHGY, CDR2 SAAAGT. The CDR3 DNA reads TGTGCCATCAAACCGGACAGGGGCAATCAAGAGACCCAGTACTTC. Encoded protein: CAIKPDRGNQETQYF.

The gene calls are TRBV28 and TRBJ2-1; D gene ambiguous. Deletions cut 3 bases from V and 0 bases from J, with 6 bases between. The CDR3 runs to 14 residues. Germline CDR1 and CDR2: MDHEN and SYDVKM. CDR3 amino acids: CASSLASSYNEQFF. In DNA form, the CDR3 reads TGTGCCAGCAGTTTGGCCAGCTCCTACAATGAGCAGTTCTTC.

The V and J genes are TRBV28 and TRBJ2-7; D might be TRBD1 (7 bases). Trimming pared 5 bases from V and 6 bases from J, leaving 14 bases between. The CDR3 contains 13 residues. Germline V gene lookup returns CDR1 MDHEN and CDR2 SYDVKM. The CDR3 sequence: CASSPGGQSEQYV. CDR3 DNA sequence: TGTGCCAGCAGTCCCGGGGGACAGAGCGAGCAGTACGTC.